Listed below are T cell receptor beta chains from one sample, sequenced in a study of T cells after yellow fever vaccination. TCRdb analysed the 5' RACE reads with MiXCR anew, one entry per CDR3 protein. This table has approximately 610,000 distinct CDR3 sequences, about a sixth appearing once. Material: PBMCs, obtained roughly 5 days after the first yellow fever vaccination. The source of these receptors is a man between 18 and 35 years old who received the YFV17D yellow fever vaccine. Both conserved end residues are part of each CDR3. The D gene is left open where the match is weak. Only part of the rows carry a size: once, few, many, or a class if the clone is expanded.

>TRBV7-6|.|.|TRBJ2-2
TGTGCCAGCAGCCGGGACCTCGATACCGGGGAGCTGTTTTTT
CASSRDLDTGELFF
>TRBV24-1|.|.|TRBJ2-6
TGTGCCACCAGTGGGGCAGGCCCCTCTGGGGCCAACGTCCTGACTTTC
CATSGAGPSGANVLTF
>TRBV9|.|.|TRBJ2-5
TGTGCCAGCAGCGGTTCCGGGCCAAGGGAGACCCAGTACTTC
CASSGSGPRETQYF
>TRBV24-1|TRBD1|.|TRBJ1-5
TGTGCCACCCGGACAGGGGAGAGCGATCAGCCCCAGCATTTT
CATRTGESDQPQHF
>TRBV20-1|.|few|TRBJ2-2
TGCAGTGCCCGTCCGCAGGACACCGGGGAGCTGTTTTTT
CSARPQDTGELFF
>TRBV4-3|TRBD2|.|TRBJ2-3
TGCGCCAGCAGCCCCTGGAGCGGGGACACAGATACGCAGTATTTT
CASSPWSGDTDTQYF
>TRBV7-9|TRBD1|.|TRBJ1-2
TGTGCCAGCAGCCTTGGACAGGCCCTAGGGGGCTACACCTTC
CASSLGQALGGYTF
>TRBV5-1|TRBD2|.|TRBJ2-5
TGCGCCAGCAGCTTGGGGGACGGGGGGGCCGAGGAGACCCAGTACTTC
CASSLGDGGAEETQYF
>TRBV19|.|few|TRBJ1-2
TGTGCCAGTAGTCTACAGGGAGGTAAAGTCGTCTATGGCTACACCTTC
CASSLQGGKVVYGYTF
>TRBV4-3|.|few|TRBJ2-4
TGCGCCAGCAGCCAAGGAGGACCTGCCAAAAACATTCAGTACTTC
CASSQGGPAKNIQYF
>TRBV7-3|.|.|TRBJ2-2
TGTGCCAGCAGCTTAGGGTTTCAGGGGAACACCGGGGAGCTGTTTTTT
CASSLGFQGNTGELFF
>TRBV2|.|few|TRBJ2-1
TGTGCCAGCAGTGTCCTAGCTATTTATGAGCAGTTCTTC
CASSVLAIYEQFF
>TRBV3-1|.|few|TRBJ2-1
TGTGCCAGCCGCCTTTTGGGGGAGCAGTTCTTC
CASRLLGEQFF
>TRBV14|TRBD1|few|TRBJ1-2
TGTGCCAGCAGCCAAGACAGGGGGCAGAGAGGAGACTATGGCTACACCTTC
CASSQDRGQRGDYGYTF
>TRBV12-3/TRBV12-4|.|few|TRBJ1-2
TGTGCCAGCAGCCGTGACAGGCAATTCTTC
CASSRDRQFF
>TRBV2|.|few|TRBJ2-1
TGTGCCAGCAGTGAAGCGGGTATCAATGAGCAGTTCTTC
CASSEAGINEQFF
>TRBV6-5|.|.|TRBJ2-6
TGTGCCAGCAGTTACTTACGGTTCTCTGGGGCCAACGTCCTGACTTTC
CASSYLRFSGANVLTF
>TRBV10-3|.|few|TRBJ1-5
TGTGCCACCCAAAGCGGGGAAGGACAGCCCCAGCATTTT
CATQSGEGQPQHF
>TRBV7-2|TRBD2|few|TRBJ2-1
TGTGCCAGCAGCTCCATGGGGACTATCTACAATGAGCAGTTCTTC
CASSSMGTIYNEQFF
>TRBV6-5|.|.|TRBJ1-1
TGTGCCAGCAGTTACGCAAGGCTATTCACTGAAGCTTTCTTT
CASSYARLFTEAFF
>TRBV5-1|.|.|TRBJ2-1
TGCGCCAGCAGCTTGGGGGCAGGGATGGACAATGAGCAGTTCTTC
CASSLGAGMDNEQFF
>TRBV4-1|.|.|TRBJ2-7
TGCGCCAGCAGCCAAGGCGGGACTCGCTCCTACGAGCAGTACTTC
CASSQGGTRSYEQYF
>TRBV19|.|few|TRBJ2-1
TGTGCCAGTAGACCCCATTCTGGGGGACGAGGGCAGTTCTTC
CASRPHSGGRGQFF
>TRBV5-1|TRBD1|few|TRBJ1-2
TGCGCCAGCAGCTACTACGGGACAGATGGCTACACCTTC
CASSYYGTDGYTF
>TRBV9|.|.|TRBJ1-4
TGTGCCAGCAGCGCTCGGGATGAAAAACTGTTTTTT
CASSARDEKLFF
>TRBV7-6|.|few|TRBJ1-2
TGTGCCAGCAGCCCCCTCGGGAGCGGCTACACCTTC
CASSPLGSGYTF
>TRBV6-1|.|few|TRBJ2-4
TGTGCCAGCCTCATTCCCGACAGGACACTAGCCAAAAACATTCAGTACTTC
CASLIPDRTLAKNIQYF
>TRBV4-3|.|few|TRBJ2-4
TGCGCCAGCAGCCAAGATGTGACAGACAAAAACATTCAGTACTTC
CASSQDVTDKNIQYF
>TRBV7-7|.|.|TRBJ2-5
TGTGCCAGCAGCTTAGTGGGCCTAACGGAGACCCAGTACTTC
CASSLVGLTETQYF
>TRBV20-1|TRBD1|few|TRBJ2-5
TGCAGTGCTAGAGGGGACAGGGTCCGGGAGACCCAGTACTTC
CSARGDRVRETQYF
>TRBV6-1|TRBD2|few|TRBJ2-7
TGTGCCAGCAGCCGGTTAGCGGGGGTCTCCTACGAGCAGTACTTC
CASSRLAGVSYEQYF
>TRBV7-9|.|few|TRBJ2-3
TGTGCCAGCAGCTTACACCCCCCAGATACGCAGTATTTT
CASSLHPPDTQYF
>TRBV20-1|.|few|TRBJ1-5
TGCAGTGCAGGTCCGGCTGGGGCGTATAGCAATCAGCCCCAGCATTTT
CSAGPAGAYSNQPQHF
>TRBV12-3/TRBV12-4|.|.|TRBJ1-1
TGTGCCAGCAGCTTCACAGGGTCGAGCGCTGAAGCTTTCTTT
CASSFTGSSAEAFF
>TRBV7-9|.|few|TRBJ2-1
TGTGCCAGCAGCCGCCGGGACATTAGCAATGAGCAGTTCTTC
CASSRRDISNEQFF
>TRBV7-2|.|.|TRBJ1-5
TGTGCCAGCAGCTCTAGCTGGGGAGGAAATCAGCCCCAGCATTTT
CASSSSWGGNQPQHF
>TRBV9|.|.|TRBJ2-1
TGTGCCAGCAGCGGTTACGAGGGGGGGTCCTCCAATGAGCAGTTCTTC
CASSGYEGGSSNEQFF